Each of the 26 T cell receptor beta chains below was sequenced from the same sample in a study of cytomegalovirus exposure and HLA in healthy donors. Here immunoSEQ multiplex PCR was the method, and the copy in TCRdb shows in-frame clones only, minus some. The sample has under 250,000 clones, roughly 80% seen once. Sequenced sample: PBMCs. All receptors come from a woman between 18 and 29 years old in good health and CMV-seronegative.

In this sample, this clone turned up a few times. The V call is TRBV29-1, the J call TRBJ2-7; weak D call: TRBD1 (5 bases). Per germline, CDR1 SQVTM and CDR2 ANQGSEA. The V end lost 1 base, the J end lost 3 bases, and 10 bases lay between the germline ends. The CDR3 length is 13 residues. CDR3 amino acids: CSVEGGVGYEQYF. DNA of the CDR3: TGCAGCGTTGAAGGGGGCGTAGGCTACGAGCAGTACTTC.

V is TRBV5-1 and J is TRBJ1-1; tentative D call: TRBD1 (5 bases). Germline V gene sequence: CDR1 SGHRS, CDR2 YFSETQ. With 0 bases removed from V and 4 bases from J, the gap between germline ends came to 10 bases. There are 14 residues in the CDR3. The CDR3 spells CASSLGGVGTEAFF. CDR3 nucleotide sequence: TGCGCCAGCAGCTTGGGAGGGGTTGGCACTGAAGCTTTCTTT.

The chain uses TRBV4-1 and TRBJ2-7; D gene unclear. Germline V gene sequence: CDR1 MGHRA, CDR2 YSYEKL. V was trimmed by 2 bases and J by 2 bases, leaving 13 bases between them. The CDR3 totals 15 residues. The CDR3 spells CASSQTRTGTYEQYF. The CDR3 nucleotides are TGCGCCAGCAGCCAAACAAGGACCGGCACCTACGAGCAGTACTTC.

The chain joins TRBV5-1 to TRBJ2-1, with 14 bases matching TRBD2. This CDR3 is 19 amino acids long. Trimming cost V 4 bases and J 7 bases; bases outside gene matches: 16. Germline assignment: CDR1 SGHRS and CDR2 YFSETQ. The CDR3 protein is CASSEPPGGLAGGENEQFF. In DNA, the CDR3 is TGCGCCAGCAGCGAACCCCCGGGAGGACTAGCGGGAGGCGAGAATGAGCAGTTCTTC.

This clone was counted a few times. Here the CDR3 DNA reads TGTGCCAGCAGCTTAGGACAGGGGTATTCACCCCTCCACTTT. Its protein product is CASSLGQGYSPLHF. This chain joins TRBV7-9 and TRBJ1-6, with 8 positions matching TRBD1. CDR1 and CDR2 from the germline V gene are SEHNR and FQNEAQ (reference sequence). V lost 1 base, J lost 8 bases, and 1 base stayed unmatched. This CDR3 comprises 14 residues.

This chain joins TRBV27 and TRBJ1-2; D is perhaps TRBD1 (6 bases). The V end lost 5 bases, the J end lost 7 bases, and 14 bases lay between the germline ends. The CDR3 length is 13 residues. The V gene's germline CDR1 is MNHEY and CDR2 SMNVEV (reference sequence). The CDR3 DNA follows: TGTGCCAGCAGTCCTCAGGGGCTGGGTGGCTACACCTTC. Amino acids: CASSPQGLGGYTF.

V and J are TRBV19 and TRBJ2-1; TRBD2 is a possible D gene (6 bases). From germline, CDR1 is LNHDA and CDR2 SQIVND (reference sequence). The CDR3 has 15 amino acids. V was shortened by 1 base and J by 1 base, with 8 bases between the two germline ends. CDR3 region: CASSIGAGSYNEQFF. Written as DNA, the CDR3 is TGTGCCAGTAGTATAGGTGCGGGATCCTACAATGAGCAGTTCTTC.

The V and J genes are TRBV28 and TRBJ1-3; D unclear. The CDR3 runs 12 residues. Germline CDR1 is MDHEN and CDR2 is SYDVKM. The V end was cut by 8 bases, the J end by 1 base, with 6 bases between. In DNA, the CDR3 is TGTGCCAGCTCGGGATCTGGAAACACCATATATTTT. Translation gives CASSGSGNTIYF.

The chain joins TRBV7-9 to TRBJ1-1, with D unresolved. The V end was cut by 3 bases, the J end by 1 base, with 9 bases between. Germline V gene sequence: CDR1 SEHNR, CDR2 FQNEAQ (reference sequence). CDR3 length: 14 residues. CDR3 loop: CASSFHAQNTEAFF. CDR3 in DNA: TGTGCCAGCAGCTTCCACGCCCAGAACACTGAAGCTTTCTTT.

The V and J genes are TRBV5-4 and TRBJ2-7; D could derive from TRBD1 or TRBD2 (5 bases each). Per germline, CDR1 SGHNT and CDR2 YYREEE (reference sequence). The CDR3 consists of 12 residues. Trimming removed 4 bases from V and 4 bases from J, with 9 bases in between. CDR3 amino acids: CASSGGGYEQYF. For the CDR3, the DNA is TGTGCCAGCAGCGGGGGTGGTTACGAGCAGTACTTC.

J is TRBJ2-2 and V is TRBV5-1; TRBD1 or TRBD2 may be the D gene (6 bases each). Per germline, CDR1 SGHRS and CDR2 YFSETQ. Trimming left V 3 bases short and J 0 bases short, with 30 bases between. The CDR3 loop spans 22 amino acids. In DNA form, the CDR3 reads TGCGCCAGCAGCTGGGCCGGGGGCCAGGTGCCGGCTAGGGCCCCGAACACCGGGGAGCTGTTTTTT. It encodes CASSWAGGQVPARAPNTGELFF.

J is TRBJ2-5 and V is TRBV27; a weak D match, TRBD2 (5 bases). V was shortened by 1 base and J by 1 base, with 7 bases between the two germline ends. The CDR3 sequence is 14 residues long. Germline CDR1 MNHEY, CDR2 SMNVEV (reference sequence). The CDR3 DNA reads TGTGCCAGCAGTTTATTTAGCGCCCAAGAGACCCAGTACTTC. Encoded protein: CASSLFSAQETQYF.

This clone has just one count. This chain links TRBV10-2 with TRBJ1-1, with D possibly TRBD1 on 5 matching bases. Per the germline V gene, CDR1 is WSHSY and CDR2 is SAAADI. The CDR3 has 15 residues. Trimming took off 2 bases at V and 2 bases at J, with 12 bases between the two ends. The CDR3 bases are TGCGCCAGCAGTGAGCGACACGGGGCCAACACTGAAGCTTTCTTT. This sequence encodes CASSERHGANTEAFF.

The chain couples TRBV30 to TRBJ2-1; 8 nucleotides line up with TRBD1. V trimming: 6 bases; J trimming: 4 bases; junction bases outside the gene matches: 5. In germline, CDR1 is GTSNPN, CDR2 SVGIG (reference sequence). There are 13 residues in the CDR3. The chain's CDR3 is CACTGGSYNEQFF. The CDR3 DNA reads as TGTGCCTGCACAGGGGGTTCATACAATGAGCAGTTCTTC. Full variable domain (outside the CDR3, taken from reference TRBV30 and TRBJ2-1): SQTIHQWPATLVQPVGSPLSLECTVEGTSNPNLYWYRQAAGRGLQLLFYSVGIGQISSEVPQNLSASRPQDRQFILSSKKLLLSDSGFYLCACTGGSYNEQFFGPGTRLTVL.

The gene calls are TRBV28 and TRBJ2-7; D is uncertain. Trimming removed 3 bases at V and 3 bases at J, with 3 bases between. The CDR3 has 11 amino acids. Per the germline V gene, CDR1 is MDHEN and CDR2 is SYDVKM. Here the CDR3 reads CASSFNYEQYF. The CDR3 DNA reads TGTGCCAGCAGTTTTAACTACGAGCAGTACTTC.

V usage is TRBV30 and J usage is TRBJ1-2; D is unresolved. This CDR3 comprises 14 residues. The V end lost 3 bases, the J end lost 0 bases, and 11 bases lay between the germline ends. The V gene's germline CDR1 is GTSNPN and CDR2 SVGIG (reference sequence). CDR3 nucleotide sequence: TGTGCCTGGAGCAGAGCGGTGGCTAACTATGGCTACACCTTC. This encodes CAWSRAVANYGYTF.

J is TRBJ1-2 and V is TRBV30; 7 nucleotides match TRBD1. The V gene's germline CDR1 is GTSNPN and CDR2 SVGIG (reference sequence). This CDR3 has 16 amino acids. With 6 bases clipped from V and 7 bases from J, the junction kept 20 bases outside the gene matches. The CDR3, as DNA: TGTGCCTGCTCCCTCAAGAGTGCAGGGGGATTGGGTGGCTACACCTTC. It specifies CACSLKSAGGLGGYTF.

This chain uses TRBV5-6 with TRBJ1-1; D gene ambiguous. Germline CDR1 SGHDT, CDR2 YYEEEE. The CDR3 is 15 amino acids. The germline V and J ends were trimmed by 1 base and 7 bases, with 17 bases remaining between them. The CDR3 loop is CASSLSLRAGGEAFF. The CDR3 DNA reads TGTGCCAGCAGCTTGTCCCTGCGGGCGGGAGGTGAAGCTTTCTTT.

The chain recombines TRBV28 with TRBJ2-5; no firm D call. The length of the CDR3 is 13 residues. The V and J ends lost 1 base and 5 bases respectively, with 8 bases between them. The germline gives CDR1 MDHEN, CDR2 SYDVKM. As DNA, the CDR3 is TGTGCCAGCAGTTTATCCGACCGGGAGACCCAGTACTTC. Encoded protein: CASSLSDRETQYF.

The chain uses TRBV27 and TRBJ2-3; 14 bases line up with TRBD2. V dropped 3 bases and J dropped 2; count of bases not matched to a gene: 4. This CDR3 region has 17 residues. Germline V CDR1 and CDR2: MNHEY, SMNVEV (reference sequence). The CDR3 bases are TGTGCCAGCAGTTTGACTAGCGGGAGGGCCCTCACAGATACGCAGTATTTT. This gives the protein CASSLTSGRALTDTQYF.

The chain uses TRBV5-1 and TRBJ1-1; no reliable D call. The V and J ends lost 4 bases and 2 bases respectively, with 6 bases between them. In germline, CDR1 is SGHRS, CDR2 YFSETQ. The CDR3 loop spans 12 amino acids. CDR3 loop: CASSGRNTEAFF. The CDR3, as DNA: TGCGCCAGCAGCGGGAGAAACACTGAAGCTTTCTTT.

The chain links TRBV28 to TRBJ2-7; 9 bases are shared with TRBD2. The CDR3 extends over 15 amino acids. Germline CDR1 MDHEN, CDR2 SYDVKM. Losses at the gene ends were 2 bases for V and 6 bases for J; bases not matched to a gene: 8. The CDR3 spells CASSLGGGRAGEQYF. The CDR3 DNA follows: TGTGCCAGCAGTTTAGGCGGCGGGAGGGCGGGCGAGCAGTACTTC.

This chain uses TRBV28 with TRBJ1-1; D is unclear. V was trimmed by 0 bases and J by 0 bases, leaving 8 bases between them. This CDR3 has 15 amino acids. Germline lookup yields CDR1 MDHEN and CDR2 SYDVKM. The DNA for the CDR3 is TGTGCCAGCAGTTTATGGCGGACGATGAACACTGAAGCTTTCTTT. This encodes CASSLWRTMNTEAFF.

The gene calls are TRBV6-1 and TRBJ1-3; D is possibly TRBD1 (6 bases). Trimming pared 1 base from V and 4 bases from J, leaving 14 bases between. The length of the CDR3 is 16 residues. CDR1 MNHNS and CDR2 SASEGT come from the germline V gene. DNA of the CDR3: TGTGCCAGCAGTGAAGTCGGGGCAGGGGTCGGAAACACCATATATTTT. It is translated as CASSEVGAGVGNTIYF.

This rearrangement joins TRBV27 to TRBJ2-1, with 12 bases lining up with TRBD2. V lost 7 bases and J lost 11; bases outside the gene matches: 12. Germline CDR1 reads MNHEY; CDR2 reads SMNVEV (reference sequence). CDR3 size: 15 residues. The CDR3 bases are TGTGCCAGCATTGGTGGGACTAGCGGGCTAGGGAAGCAGTTCTTC. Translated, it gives CASIGGTSGLGKQFF.

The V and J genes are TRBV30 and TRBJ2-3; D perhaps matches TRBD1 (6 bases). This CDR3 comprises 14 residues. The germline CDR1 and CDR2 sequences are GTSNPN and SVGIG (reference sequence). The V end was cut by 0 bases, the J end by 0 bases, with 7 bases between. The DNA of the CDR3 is TGTGCCTGGAGTGTCAGGGGTAGCACAGATACGCAGTATTTT. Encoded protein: CAWSVRGSTDTQYF.